This T cell receptor beta chain was observed in a study of CD8+ T cells in alopecia areata. The study's findings and limits: Resident alphabeta T cells of normal skin are also sequenced in scalp samples.

Isolated RNA was reverse transcribed into cDNA used as the sequencing template. Assay used: immunoSEQ multiplex PCR; TCRdb lists only in-frame clones, some missing. The data show some 210,000 clones, around 62% seen once. Regarding this clone: Antigen unknown.

Patients with alopecia areata provided lesional scalp punch biopsies as well as peripheral blood. Using a FACSAria, the CD4+ and CD8+ T cells were sorted from the PBMCs. The CDR3 has 13 residues. Per the germline V gene, CDR1 is SGHRS and CDR2 is YFSETQ. The ends were cut back, 0 bases at V and 6 bases at J, with 9 bases in the middle. The sequence was obtained from a human donor with alopecia areata. The sequenced sample was CD4+ T cells sorted from blood, obtained at week 0. The chain joins TRBV5-1 to TRBJ1-2; the D is unclear. CDR3 DNA sequence: TGCGCCAGCAGCTTGGGAGACTCCGATGGCTACACCTTC. It encodes CASSLGDSDGYTF.